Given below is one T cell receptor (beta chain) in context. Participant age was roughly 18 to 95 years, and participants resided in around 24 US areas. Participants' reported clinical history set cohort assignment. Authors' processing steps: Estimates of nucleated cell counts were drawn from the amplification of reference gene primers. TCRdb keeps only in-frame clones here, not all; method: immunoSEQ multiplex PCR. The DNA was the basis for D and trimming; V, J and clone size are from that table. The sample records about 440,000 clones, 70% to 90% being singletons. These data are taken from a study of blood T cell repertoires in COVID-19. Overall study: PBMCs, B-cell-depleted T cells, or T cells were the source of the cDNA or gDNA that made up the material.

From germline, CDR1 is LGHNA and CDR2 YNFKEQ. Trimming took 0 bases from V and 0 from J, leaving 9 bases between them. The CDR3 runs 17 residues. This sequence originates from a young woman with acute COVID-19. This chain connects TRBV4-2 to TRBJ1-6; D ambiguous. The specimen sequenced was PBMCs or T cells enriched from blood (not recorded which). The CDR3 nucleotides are TGTGCCAGCAGCCAAGATGGGCAAAACTCCTATAATTCACCCCTCCACTTT. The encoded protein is CASSQDGQNSYNSPLHF.